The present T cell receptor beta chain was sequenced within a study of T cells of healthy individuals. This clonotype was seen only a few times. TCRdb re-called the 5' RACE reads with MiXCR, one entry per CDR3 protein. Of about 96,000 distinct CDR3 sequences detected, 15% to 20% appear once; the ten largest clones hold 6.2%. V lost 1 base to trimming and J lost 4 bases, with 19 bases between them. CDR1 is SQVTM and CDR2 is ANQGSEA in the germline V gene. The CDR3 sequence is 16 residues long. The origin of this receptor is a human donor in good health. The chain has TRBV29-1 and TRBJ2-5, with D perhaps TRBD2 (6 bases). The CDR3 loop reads CSVEVMGTPRGETQYF. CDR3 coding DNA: TGCAGCGTTGAAGTAATGGGGACTCCGAGGGGAGAGACCCAGTACTTC.